This T cell receptor beta chain originates from a study of T-cell memory formation after mild COVID-19. About the study: TCR clustering was largely donor specific.

The CDR3 length is 15 residues. V dropped 2 bases and J dropped 5 bases, with 15 bases sitting between them. Germline loops: CDR1 ENHRY, CDR2 SYGVKD. 5'RACE primed at constant segments yielded TCR alpha and TCR beta cDNA libraries bearing sample barcodes and UMIs. TCRdb recomputed calls from the 5' RACE reads with MiXCR, one row per CDR3 protein. The sample holds 250,000 to 300,000 distinct CDR3 sequences, 7% to 10% seen once. This clonotype came up a few times. Sequences were obtained from PBMCs or a T cell subset sorted from them (not recorded which). The source of this sequence is a man between 18 and 35 years old who had mild COVID-19 (a few samples of this study predate the infection). Cell type and time point are not known. V gene TRBV10-3 combines with J gene TRBJ2-5; possibly TRBD1 for D (5 bases). The CDR3 DNA reads as TGTGCCATCAGTGAGCGGCTGACAGCGACGGAGACCCAGTACTTC. It codes for CAISERLTATETQYF.